The T cell receptor (beta chain) under discussion was sequenced for a study of identical twins. Among all donors, each was a healthy Caucasian. The authors used template switching to add a universal primer site and gave cDNA unique molecular identifiers. TCRdb called the 5' RACE reads again in MiXCR, with one record for every CDR3 protein. The sample lists 640,000 or so distinct CDR3 sequences, 5.5% to 6.5% occurring once. CDR3 length: 13 residues. V lost 4 bases to trimming and J lost 7 bases, with 12 bases between them. Germline V gene data show CDR1 as SGHRS and CDR2 as YFSETQ. As to this clonotype: Its antigen is not identified.

Regarding the study as a whole: Model-predicted out-of-frame TCR alpha sharing fell below observed values in monozygotic twins.

V usage is TRBV5-1 and J usage is TRBJ1-5; the D is unclear. The sequencing sample was made of naive T cells sorted from blood. The sequence was collected from a man younger than 30 in good health. This CDR3 reads CASSPPAGQPQHF. The CDR3 nucleotides are TGCGCCAGCAGCCCCCCGGCGGGCCAGCCCCAGCATTTT.